This T cell receptor (beta chain) was recorded in a study of blood T cell repertoires in COVID-19. Study background: Samples representing acute and convalescent COVID-19 were sourced from the United States, Italy and Spain. Nucleic acid was either cDNA or gDNA, and it came from T cells, B-cell-depleted T cells, or PBMCs.

Authors' methods: Estimation of nucleated cell counts relied on the amplification of reference gene primers. The repertoire was sequenced with immunoSEQ multiplex PCR; TCRdb's copy has only in-frame clones and lacks some. V, J and clone size were drawn from that table, and D and trimming were deduced from the DNA. The sample lists a few hundred thousand clones; approximately 88% were seen once. V gave up 5 bases and J gave up 3 bases, with 10 bases separating them. The CDR3 length is 14 residues. Germline-derived CDR1 and CDR2 are MDHEN and SYDVKM. The sample was peripheral blood. The sequence was collected from a woman younger than 45 who had recovered from COVID-19. This chain uses TRBV28 with TRBJ2-2; D is unresolved. The CDR3 DNA is TGTGCCAGCAGTCCCTTTCCCGACACCGGGGAGCTGTTTTTT. Residues: CASSPFPDTGELFF.